The clone carrying this TCR beta chain was seen only a few times. Its antigen remains unidentified. This specimen comes from a study of T cell repertoires in cytomegalovirus infection. Study-wide context: Both recently identified HLA-C-restricted and well-studied HLA-B-restricted CMV epitopes were used in the study. Public TCR beta signatures were indicative of both CMV infection and a matching HLA type. Overall study findings and caveats: Cumulative frequency of public TCR beta families picked out carriers of CMV plus the relevant HLA. It was HLA-C-restricted CMV-specific TCR beta clonotypes that dominated the response ex vivo.

TCRdb analysed the reads with MiXCR anew, one entry per CDR3 protein. The table shows 700,000 to 900,000 distinct CDR3 sequences, with 25% to 30% occurring only once. Germline CDR1 and CDR2: SGHVS and FQNEAQ. Losses at the gene ends were 6 bases for V and 3 bases for J; bases not matched to a gene: 11. The CDR3 contains 16 residues. Sequenced here: cultured CD8+ T cells from PBMCs, sampled from culture after CMV antigen stimulation. This chain connects TRBV7-8 to TRBJ2-3; 8 bases agree with TRBD2. This TCR came from a human donor in good health (CMV status not recorded). Some clones in this sample may be carry-over from other donors' samples. As DNA, the CDR3 is TGTGCCAGCAGTGATCTATGGGCGGGGGGAACAGATACGCAGTATTTT. Protein product: CASSDLWAGGTDTQYF. Complete variable domain (other parts from reference TRBV7-8 and TRBJ2-3): GAGVSQSPRYKVAKRGQDVALRCDPISGHVSLFWYQQALGQGPEFLTYFQNEAQLDKSGLPSDRFFAERPEGSVSTLKIQRTQQEDSAVYLCASSDLWAGGTDTQYFGPGTRLTVL.